These 6 T cell receptor beta chains share one sample of origin, sequenced in a study of cytomegalovirus exposure and HLA in healthy donors. Vbeta (60) and Jbeta (13) primers were used in the PCR. The data were produced by immunoSEQ multiplex PCR, yet TCRdb's version contains in-frame clones alone and is incomplete. The sample holds over 150,000 clones; about 76% are singletons and the top ten take about 2.6%. Sequencing was carried out using PBMCs. The receptor set was obtained from a woman aged 40-49 years in good health and CMV-seropositive.

The CDR3 spells CASGSDLGEATPYNEQFF. Here the CDR3 DNA reads TGTGCTAGTGGTTCCGACCTCGGGGAGGCGACCCCCTACAATGAGCAGTTCTTC. This chain connects TRBV12-5 to TRBJ2-1; possible D gene TRBD2, 6 bases. The CDR3 has 18 residues. Trimming shortened V by 4 bases and J by 2 bases, and 21 bases separated the two germline ends. The germline gives CDR1 LGHNT, CDR2 FRNRAP.

This clone has a handful of counts. The chain has TRBV28 and TRBJ2-7, with 15 bases identical to TRBD2. The CDR3 runs 16 residues. V was clipped by 4 bases and J by 7 bases; unmatched bases: 8. Germline-derived CDR1 and CDR2 are MDHEN and SYDVKM. The CDR3 DNA sequence: TGTGCCAGCAGTTCCGGGACTAGCGGGGGGTTGAGGGAGCAGTACTTC. Encoded protein: CASSSGTSGGLREQYF. Based on the CDR3 plus reference TRBV28 and TRBJ2-7, the full variable domain is DVKVTQSSRYLVKRTGEKVFLECVQDMDHENMFWYRQDPGLGLRLIYFSYDVKMKEKGDIPEGYSVSREKKERFSLILESASTNQTSMYLCASSSGTSGGLREQYFGPGTRLTVT.

The chain links TRBV5-1 to TRBJ2-3; D is ambiguous. Germline lookup yields CDR1 SGHRS and CDR2 YFSETQ. With 0 bases removed from V and 6 bases from J, the gap between germline ends came to 11 bases. The CDR3 runs 14 residues. The CDR3 loop reads CASSLERGRDTQYF. The CDR3 DNA is TGCGCCAGCAGCTTGGAGCGTGGCCGTGATACGCAGTATTTT.

V and J are TRBV11-2 and TRBJ2-3; 7 nucleotides match TRBD1. CDR1 SGHAT and CDR2 FQNNGV come from the germline V gene. The CDR3 totals 15 residues. V shed 5 bases and J 4 bases; nucleotides not matched to a gene: 9. CDR3 residues: CASSVVLDRADTQYF. The CDR3 coding sequence is TGTGCCAGCAGCGTCGTACTTGACAGGGCAGATACGCAGTATTTT.

The CDR3 is CASSMTVLDGYTF. The CDR3 nucleotides read TGTGCCAGTAGTATGACAGTCTTGGATGGCTACACCTTC. The J gene is TRBJ1-2, the V gene TRBV19; TRBD1 is a possible D gene (5 bases). The V end lost 3 bases, the J end lost 6 bases, and 11 bases lay between the germline ends. The length of the CDR3 is 13 residues. Germline V gene lookup returns CDR1 LNHDA and CDR2 SQIVND (reference sequence).

This rearrangement joins TRBV15 to TRBJ1-5; a weak D match, TRBD1 (5 bases). The CDR3 consists of 16 residues. The V gene lost 0 bases and the J gene lost 4 bases, with 13 bases spanning the gap. Germline lookup yields CDR1 LNHNV and CDR2 YYDKDF (reference sequence). The CDR3 sequence: CATSRDTQRGNQPQHF. CDR3 nucleotide sequence: TGTGCCACCAGCAGAGATACCCAAAGGGGAAATCAGCCCCAGCATTTT.